These 29 T cell receptor beta chains were sequenced from one sample in a study of blood T cell repertoires in COVID-19. This table comes from immunoSEQ multiplex PCR, and its TCRdb copy is limited to in-frame clones, with some not included. This table holds under 200,000 clones, approximately 88% found once. Sequencing was carried out using peripheral blood. These receptors were collected from a woman of 80 years or more with active or convalescent COVID-19.

The CDR3 region is CATSRSRDEQYF. In DNA, the CDR3 is TGTGCCACCAGCAGAAGTCGAGACGAGCAGTACTTC. This chain links TRBV15 with TRBJ2-7, with D uncertain. Trimming took off 2 bases at V and 5 bases at J, with 7 bases between the two ends. The CDR3 length is 12 residues. Germline CDR1 is LNHNV and CDR2 is YYDKDF (reference sequence). The variable domain in full, with the rest retrieved from reference TRBV15 and TRBJ2-7, is DAMVIQNPRYQVTQFGKPVTLSCSQTLNHNVMYWYQQKSSQAPKLLFHYYDKDFNNEADTPDNFQSRRPNTSFCFLDIRSPGLGDTAMYLCATSRSRDEQYFGPGTRLTVT.

The chain is built from TRBV7-2 and TRBJ1-1; 9 bases align to TRBD1. J was trimmed by 4 bases and V by 1 base; bases with no gene match: 1. The CDR3 has 14 residues. CDR1 and CDR2 from the germline V gene are SGHTA and FQGNSA. The CDR3, as DNA: TGTGCCAGCAGCTTAGACAGGGGGCGCACTGAAGCTTTCTTT. It codes for CASSLDRGRTEAFF.

The chain recombines TRBV6-6 with TRBJ2-7; 13 nucleotides match TRBD2. V gave up 5 bases and J gave up 0 bases; unmatched junction bases: 4. Germline V gives CDR1 MNHNY, CDR2 SVGAGI (reference sequence). This CDR3 region has 16 residues. The DNA of the CDR3 is TGTGCCAGCAGTCTGACTAGCGGGGGGAGCTCCTACGAGCAGTACTTC. As protein: CASSLTSGGSSYEQYF.

The chain recombines TRBV5-1 with TRBJ2-1, with D uncertain. Looked up from germline, CDR1 is SGHRS and CDR2 is YFSETQ. Trimming stripped 4 bases from V and 0 bases from J, with 8 bases between. CDR3 length equals 14 residues. For the CDR3, the DNA is TGCGCCAGCAGCCGAACAAACTCCTACAATGAGCAGTTCTTC. This sequence encodes CASSRTNSYNEQFF.

The gene calls are TRBV3-1 (or the pseudogene TRBV3-2) and TRBJ1-3; possibly TRBD1 for D (6 bases). CDR3 length: 14 residues. Germline V gives CDR1 LGHDT, CDR2 YNNKEL (reference sequence). The V gene lost 5 bases and the J gene lost 3 bases, with 11 bases spanning the gap. Here the CDR3 reads CASSSGVDGNTIYF. The CDR3 DNA sequence: TGTGCCAGCAGCTCAGGGGTGGATGGAAACACCATATATTTT.

The chain employs TRBV12-3 or TRBV12-4 and TRBJ1-1; the D gene is possibly TRBD1 (5 bases). This CDR3 is 13 amino acids long. The V gene lost 3 bases and the J gene lost 8 bases, with 13 bases spanning the gap. The CDR3 loop is CASSLGGFGEAFF. The CDR3 coding sequence is TGTGCCAGCAGTTTGGGGGGGTTTGGGGAAGCTTTCTTT.

This chain connects TRBV10-3 to TRBJ1-2; 7 nucleotides agree with TRBD1. This CDR3 is 12 amino acids long. Per germline, CDR1 ENHRY and CDR2 SYGVKD. The trim removed 7 bases at V and 3 bases at J, leaving 2 bases unmatched. CDR3: CAIKGGDYGYTF. CDR3 bases: TGTGCCATCAAAGGGGGCGACTATGGCTACACCTTC.

The CDR3 spells CAWSFGTAGGNTIYF. CDR3 DNA sequence: TGTGCCTGGAGCTTCGGGACAGCAGGCGGAAACACCATATATTTT. This chain links TRBV30 with TRBJ1-3, with 7 bases that match TRBD1. The germline CDR1 and CDR2 sequences are GTSNPN and SVGIG (reference sequence). The CDR3 runs 15 residues. Trimming at V came to 3 bases and at J to 4 bases, leaving 9 bases not matched to a gene.

The chain uses TRBV2 and TRBJ1-5; D unclear. Germline lookup yields CDR1 SNHLY and CDR2 FYNNEI. V dropped 4 bases and J dropped 2 bases, with 12 bases sitting between them. CDR3 length equals 15 residues. The CDR3 here is CASSGSNVGNQPQHF. CDR3 nucleotide sequence: TGTGCCAGCAGTGGGTCTAATGTGGGCAATCAGCCCCAGCATTTT.

The chain uses TRBV6-2 or TRBV6-3 and TRBJ1-2; TRBD1 aligns across 7 bases. Per germline, CDR1 MNHEY and CDR2 SVGEGT. V lost 4 bases to trimming and J lost 0 bases; unmatched junction nucleotides: 17. The CDR3 consists of 19 residues. DNA for the CDR3: TGTGCCAGCAGTTTTGCGAAAACAGGGGTTTCGCCGACTAACTATGGCTACACCTTC. This sequence encodes CASSFAKTGVSPTNYGYTF.

This chain connects TRBV28 to TRBJ2-7; 9 bases agree with TRBD1. CDR1 is MDHEN and CDR2 is SYDVKM in the germline V gene. The CDR3 has 13 residues. Trimming cost V 8 bases and J 4 bases; bases outside gene matches: 6. As DNA, the CDR3 is TGTGCCAGCCTGGACAGGGGAAGGTACGAGCAGTACTTC. Its protein is CASLDRGRYEQYF.

The chain joins TRBV15 to TRBJ2-7; the D gene is possibly TRBD2 (6 bases). There are 15 residues in the CDR3. V dropped 5 bases and J dropped 3 bases, with 17 bases sitting between them. Germline lookup yields CDR1 LNHNV and CDR2 YYDKDF (reference sequence). In DNA form, the CDR3 reads TGTGCCACCAGCCTTCGAGGCGGGGATAGCTACGAGCAGTACTTC. Translating gives CATSLRGGDSYEQYF.

V is TRBV11-2 and J is TRBJ2-2; TRBD1 is a possible D gene (5 bases). CDR1 is SGHAT and CDR2 is FQNNGV in the germline V gene. The CDR3 consists of 13 residues. Trimming cost V 5 bases and J 1 base, with 5 bases left between them. CDR3 DNA: TGTGCCAGCAGCAGGGGGAACACCGGGGAGCTGTTTTTT. Its translation: CASSRGNTGELFF.

The rearrangement uses TRBV12-5 and TRBJ2-1; tentatively, D is TRBD2 (5 bases). V lost 6 bases, J lost 10 bases, and 25 bases lay in between. The CDR3 runs to 16 residues. CDR1 LGHNT and CDR2 FRNRAP come from the germline V gene. The CDR3 here is CASGYQDSVRTWEQFF. CDR3 sequence (DNA): TGTGCTAGTGGGTATCAGGACTCGGTGCGTACATGGGAGCAGTTCTTC.

V is TRBV7-2 and J is TRBJ1-4, with TRBD1 matching 9 bases. The germline V gene has CDR1 SGHTA and CDR2 FQGNSA. The CDR3 loop spans 15 amino acids. Germline trimming cut 4 bases from V and 4 bases from J; bases unmatched to any gene: 4. CDR3 sequence reads: CASSSQGQGNEKLFF. In DNA form, the CDR3 reads TGTGCCAGCAGCTCCCAGGGACAGGGTAATGAAAAACTGTTTTTT.

The chain joins TRBV5-1 to TRBJ2-7; no clear D gene. The V end was cut by 2 bases, the J end by 5 bases, with 5 bases between. Germline V gives CDR1 SGHRS, CDR2 YFSETQ. This CDR3 region has 11 residues. CDR3 region: CASSFSDEQYF. CDR3 sequence (DNA): TGCGCCAGCAGCTTTTCGGACGAGCAGTACTTC.

V is TRBV12-5 and J is TRBJ2-2; no firm D call. Germline CDR1 LGHNT, CDR2 FRNRAP. Trimming took 2 bases from V and 5 from J, leaving 9 bases between them. The CDR3 is made up of 14 amino acids. The CDR3 nucleotides read TGTGCTAGTGGTTTGCTCCCTAATACCGGGGAGCTGTTTTTT. Protein sequence: CASGLLPNTGELFF. Variable domain in full (rest from reference TRBV12-5 and TRBJ2-2): DARVTQTPRHKVTEMGQEVTMRCQPILGHNTVFWYRQTMMQGLELLAYFRNRAPLDDSGMPKDRFSAEMPDATLATLKIQPSEPRDSAVYFCASGLLPNTGELFFGEGSRLTVL.

This rearrangement joins TRBV6-2 or TRBV6-3 to TRBJ1-5; unclear D gene. CDR3 size: 14 residues. Per germline, CDR1 MNHEY and CDR2 SVGEGT. Trimming took 6 bases from V and 0 from J, leaving 9 bases between them. CDR3 in amino acids: CASSLAPSNQPQHF. The CDR3 DNA is TGTGCCAGCAGCCTGGCCCCTAGCAATCAGCCCCAGCATTTT.

This chain uses TRBV19 with TRBJ2-2; TRBD2 might be the D (6 bases). The CDR3 consists of 15 residues. Germline values: CDR1 LNHDA, CDR2 SQIVND (reference sequence). V lost 6 bases and J lost 1, with 12 bases in between. The DNA for the CDR3 is TGTGCCAGTAGCTGGGAGGCGATGAACACCGGGGAGCTGTTTTTT. Translating it yields CASSWEAMNTGELFF.

This clone has a handful of counts. V gene TRBV7-2 combines with J gene TRBJ2-7; a weak D match, TRBD1 (6 bases). The V gene's germline CDR1 is SGHTA and CDR2 FQGNSA. The V end was cut by 3 bases, the J end by 3 bases, with 12 bases between. The CDR3 covers 14 residues. CDR3 DNA: TGTGCCAGCAGCTTTTATGGGGGCGTCTACGAGCAGTACTTC. This translates into CASSFYGGVYEQYF.

This clone has only one observation. V is TRBV7-2 and J is TRBJ1-2; the match to TRBD1 covers 10 bases. The CDR3 sequence is 16 residues long. The germline V gene encodes CDR1 SGHTA and CDR2 FQGNSA. V dropped 1 base and J dropped 5; count of bases not matched to a gene: 7. In DNA form, the CDR3 reads TGTGCCAGCAGCTTAGGACGGGGACAGGGGAGTTATGGCTACACCTTC. Its translation is CASSLGRGQGSYGYTF.

The chain uses TRBV12-3 or TRBV12-4 and TRBJ1-2, with 8 bases matching TRBD1. This CDR3 has 13 residues. V was clipped by 4 bases and J by 6 bases; unmatched bases: 4. CDR3 in amino acids: CASSSDRVDGYTF. The DNA for the CDR3 is TGTGCCAGCAGTTCGGACAGGGTTGATGGCTACACCTTC.

The V call is TRBV2, the J call TRBJ1-6, with 9 bases fitting TRBD1. This CDR3 comprises 14 residues. CDR1 and CDR2 (germline): SNHLY, FYNNEI. J lost 7 bases, V lost 11 bases, and 9 bases had no gene match. The CDR3: CACKGQGMNSPLHF. In DNA form, the CDR3 reads TGTGCCTGTAAGGGACAGGGTATGAATTCACCCCTCCACTTT.

A note on this clone: One end of the junction varies from germline; a read error may be responsible. The chain joins TRBV18 to TRBJ1-4, with 8 bases matching TRBD1. Looked up from germline, CDR1 is KGHSH and CDR2 is LQKENI. The CDR3 extends over 15 amino acids. The CDR3 loop is CASSPPTGGREKLFF. The CDR3 DNA is TGTGCCAGCTCCCCACCTACAGGGGGACGGGAAAAACTGTTTTTT.

The chain recombines TRBV21-1 with TRBJ1-5. TRBV21-1 is reported as a pseudogene. This CDR3 is built from 16 residues. Here the CDR3 DNA reads TGTGCCAGCAGCAAAGACGGAGGCGAGAGCAATCAGCCCCAGCATTTT. Its translation: CASSKDGGESNQPQHF.

V usage is TRBV6-5 and J usage is TRBJ2-7; D unresolved. The CDR3 runs to 14 residues. Trimming cost V 0 bases and J 6 bases, with 12 bases left between them. CDR1 and CDR2 (germline): MNHEY, SVGAGI. Here the CDR3 DNA reads TGTGCCAGCAGTTACTCGCGTGGGCCCCTCGAGCAGTACTTC. Translated, it gives CASSYSRGPLEQYF.

The chain links TRBV29-1 to TRBJ1-4, with 7 bases that match TRBD1. In germline, CDR1 is SQVTM, CDR2 ANQGSEA. Trimming removed 5 bases from V and 2 bases from J; junction bases left unmatched: 8. The length of the CDR3 is 15 residues. CDR3 protein: CSVMYLGQTNEKLFF. The CDR3 DNA reads as TGCAGCGTTATGTATCTGGGACAGACTAATGAAAAACTGTTTTTT.

This clone was counted only a few times. The chain carries TRBV6-2 or TRBV6-3 and TRBJ1-4; a weak D match, TRBD1 (6 bases). The V end was cut by 2 bases, the J end by 8 bases, with 18 bases between. The CDR3 is 16 amino acids. Germline V gene sequence: CDR1 MNHEY, CDR2 SVGEGT. The CDR3 sequence is CASSYSRGPLGEKLFF. Here the CDR3 DNA reads TGTGCCAGCAGTTACAGCAGGGGACCCTTGGGGGAAAAACTGTTTTTT.

This sequence joins TRBV4-3 and TRBJ1-6; D unresolved. Germline V lookup: CDR1 LGHNA, CDR2 YSLEER. Trimming removed 3 bases from V and 7 bases from J, with 4 bases in between. CDR3 length: 12 amino acids. CDR3 residues: CASSHQNSPLHF. As DNA, the CDR3 is TGCGCCAGCAGCCATCAAAATTCACCCCTCCACTTT.